The following is a T cell receptor (beta chain) sequence with its context. Sequencing used immunoSEQ multiplex PCR; TCRdb keeps in-frame clones, though not all of them. The sample records around 70,000 clones, roughly 84% being singletons. This entry belongs to a study of OX40 agonist ivuxolimab in advanced cancers. The overall study: The dose-escalation group included hepatocellular carcinoma, melanoma, renal cell carcinoma and head and neck cancer. Checkpoint inhibitors had been given previously to about 40% of patients.

Here the sequenced sample was CD4+ or CD8+ T cells sorted from blood, taken in a trial of the OX40 agonist ivuxolimab. The sequence derives from an adult with an advanced solid tumor such as melanoma, head and neck, liver or kidney cancer.

CDR3 in amino acids: CASSLKLEETGRTDTQYF. The DNA of the CDR3 is TGCGCCAGCAGCTTGAAGTTAGAGGAGACAGGGAGGACAGATACGCAGTATTTT. The V call is TRBV5-1, the J call TRBJ2-3, with D maybe TRBD1 (7 bases). CDR3 size: 18 residues. CDR1 and CDR2 from the germline V gene are SGHRS and YFSETQ. The germline V and J ends were trimmed by 1 base and 3 bases, with 21 bases remaining between them.